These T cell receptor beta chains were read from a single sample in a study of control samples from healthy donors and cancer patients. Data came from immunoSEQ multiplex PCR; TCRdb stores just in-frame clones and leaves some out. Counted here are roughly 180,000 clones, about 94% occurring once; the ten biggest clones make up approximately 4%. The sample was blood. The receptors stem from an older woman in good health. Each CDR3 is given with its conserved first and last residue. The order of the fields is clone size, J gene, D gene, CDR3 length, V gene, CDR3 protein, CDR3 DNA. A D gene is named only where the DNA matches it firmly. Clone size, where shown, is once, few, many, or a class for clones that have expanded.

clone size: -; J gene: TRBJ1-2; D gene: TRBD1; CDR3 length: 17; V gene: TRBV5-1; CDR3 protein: CASSLVVTGDRSDGYTF; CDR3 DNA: TGCGCCAGCAGCTTGGTGGTGACAGGGGATCGATCGGATGGCTACACCTTC
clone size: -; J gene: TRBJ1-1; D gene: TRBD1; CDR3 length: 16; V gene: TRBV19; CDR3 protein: CASSSMDRGFVTEAFF; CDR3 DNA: TGTGCCAGTAGTAGCATGGACAGGGGGTTTGTTACTGAAGCTTTCTTT
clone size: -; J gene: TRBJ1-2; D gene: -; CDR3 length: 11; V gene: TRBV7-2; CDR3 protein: CASSAGEGYTF; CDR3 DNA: TGTGCCAGCAGTGCAGGGGAAGGCTACACCTTC
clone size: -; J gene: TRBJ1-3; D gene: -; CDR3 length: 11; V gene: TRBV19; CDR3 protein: CAMDSGNTIYF; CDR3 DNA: TGTGCCATGGACAGCGGAAACACCATATATTTT
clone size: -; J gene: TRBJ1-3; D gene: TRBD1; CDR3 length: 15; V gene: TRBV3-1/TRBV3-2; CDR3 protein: CASSLLDRAGNTIYF; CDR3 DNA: TGTGCCAGCAGCCTTCTGGACAGGGCCGGAAACACCATATATTTT
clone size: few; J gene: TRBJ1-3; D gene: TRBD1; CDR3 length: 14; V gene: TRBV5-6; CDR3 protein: CASGMTGFGNTIYF; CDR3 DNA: TGTGCCAGCGGTATGACAGGGTTCGGAAACACCATATATTTT
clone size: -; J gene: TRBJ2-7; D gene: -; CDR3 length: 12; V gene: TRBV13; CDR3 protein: CASSLGGYEQYF; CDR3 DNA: TGTGCCAGCAGCTTAGGGGGCTACGAGCAGTACTTC
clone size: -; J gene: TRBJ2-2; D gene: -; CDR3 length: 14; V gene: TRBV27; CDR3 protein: CASSLSGGGGELFF; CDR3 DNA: TGTGCCAGCAGTTTATCTGGGGGCGGGGGGGAGCTGTTTTTT
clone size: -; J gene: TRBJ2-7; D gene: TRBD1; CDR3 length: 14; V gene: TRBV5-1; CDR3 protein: CASSLWTGAYEQYF; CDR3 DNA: TGCGCCAGCAGCTTGTGGACAGGGGCCTACGAGCAGTACTTC
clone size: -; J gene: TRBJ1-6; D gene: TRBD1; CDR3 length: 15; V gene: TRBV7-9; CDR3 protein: CASSLGQGVGSPLHF; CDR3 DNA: TGTGCCAGCAGCTTAGGACAGGGTGTAGGATCACCCCTCCACTTT
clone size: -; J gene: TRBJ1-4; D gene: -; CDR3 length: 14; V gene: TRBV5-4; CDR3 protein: CASSLGQRSEKLFF; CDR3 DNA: TGTGCCAGCAGCTTGGGCCAACGGAGTGAAAAACTGTTTTTT
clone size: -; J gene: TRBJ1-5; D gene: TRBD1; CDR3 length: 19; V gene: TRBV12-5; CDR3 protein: CASGLVKGAGGYSNQPQHF; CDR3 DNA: TGTGCTAGTGGTTTGGTAAAGGGGGCAGGGGGTTATAGCAATCAGCCCCAGCATTTT
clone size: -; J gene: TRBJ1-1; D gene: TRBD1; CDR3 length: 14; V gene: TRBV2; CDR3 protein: CASRGTGVNTEAFF; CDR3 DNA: TGTGCCAGCAGAGGGACAGGGGTGAACACTGAAGCTTTCTTT
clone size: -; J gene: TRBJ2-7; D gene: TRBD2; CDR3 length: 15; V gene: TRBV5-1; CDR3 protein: CASSLEAGVRSEQYF; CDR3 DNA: TGCGCCAGCAGCTTGGAAGCGGGGGTCAGGAGCGAGCAGTACTTC
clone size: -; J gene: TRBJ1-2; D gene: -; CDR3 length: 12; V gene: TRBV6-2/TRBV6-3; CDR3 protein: CASSYYRDGYTF; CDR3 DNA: TGTGCCAGCAGTTACTACAGGGATGGCTACACCTTC
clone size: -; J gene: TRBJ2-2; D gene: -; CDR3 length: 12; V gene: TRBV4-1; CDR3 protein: CASSQGPGELFF; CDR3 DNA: TGCGCCAGCAGCCAGGGGCCCGGGGAGCTGTTTTTT
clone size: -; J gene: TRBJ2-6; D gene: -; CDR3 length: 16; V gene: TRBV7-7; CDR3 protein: CASSLEMGAGANVLTF; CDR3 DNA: TGTGCCAGCAGCTTAGAGATGGGGGCTGGGGCCAACGTCCTGACTTTC
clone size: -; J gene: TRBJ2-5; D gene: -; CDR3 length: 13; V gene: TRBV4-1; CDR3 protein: CASSQDPKETQYF; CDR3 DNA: TGCGCCAGCAGCCAGGACCCCAAAGAGACCCAGTACTTC
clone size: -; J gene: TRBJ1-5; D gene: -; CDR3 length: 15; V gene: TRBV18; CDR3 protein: CASSLHRDPNQPQHF; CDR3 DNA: TGTGCCAGCTCACTACACAGGGATCCCAATCAGCCCCAGCATTTT
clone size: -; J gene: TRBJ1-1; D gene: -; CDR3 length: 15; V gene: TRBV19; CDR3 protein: CASSSSIGQYSEAFF; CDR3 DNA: TGTGCCAGTAGTTCGTCCATTGGACAGTATTCGGAAGCTTTCTTT
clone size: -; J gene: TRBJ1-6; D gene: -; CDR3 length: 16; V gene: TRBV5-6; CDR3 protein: CASSTATTSYNSPLHF; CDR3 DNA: TGTGCCAGCAGCACAGCCACCACCTCCTATAATTCACCCCTCCACTTT
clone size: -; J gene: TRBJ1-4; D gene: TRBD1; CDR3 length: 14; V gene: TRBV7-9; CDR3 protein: CASSRRQGDEKLFF; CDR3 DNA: TGTGCCAGCAGCAGGCGACAGGGGGATGAAAAACTGTTTTTT
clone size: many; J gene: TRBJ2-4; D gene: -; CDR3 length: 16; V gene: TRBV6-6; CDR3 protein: CAHPRGPDVAKNIQYF; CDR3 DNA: TGTGCCCACCCACGGGGCCCCGACGTGGCCAAAAACATTCAGTACTTC
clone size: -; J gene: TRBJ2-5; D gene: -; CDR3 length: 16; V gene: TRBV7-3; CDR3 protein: CASSLGGGLVMETQYF; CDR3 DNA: TGTGCCAGCAGCTTAGGAGGGGGATTGGTCATGGAGACCCAGTACTTC
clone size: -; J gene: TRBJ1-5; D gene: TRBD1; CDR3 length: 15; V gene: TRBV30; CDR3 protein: CAWSSGQGAGQPQHF; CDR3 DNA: TGTGCCTGGAGTAGCGGACAGGGGGCCGGTCAGCCCCAGCATTTT
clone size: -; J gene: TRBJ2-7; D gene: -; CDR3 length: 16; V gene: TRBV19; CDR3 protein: CASSTRSGFQGYEQYF; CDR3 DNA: TGTGCCAGTAGTACCCGGTCCGGCTTCCAAGGCTACGAGCAGTACTTC
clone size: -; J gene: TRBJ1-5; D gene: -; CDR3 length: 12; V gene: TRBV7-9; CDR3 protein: CASSLAGQPQHF; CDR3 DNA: TGTGCCAGCAGCTTAGCTGGTCAGCCCCAGCATTTT
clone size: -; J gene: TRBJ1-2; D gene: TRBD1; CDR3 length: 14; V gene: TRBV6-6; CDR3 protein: CASSYGGQGYGYTF; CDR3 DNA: TGTGCCAGCAGTTACGGAGGACAGGGCTATGGCTACACCTTC
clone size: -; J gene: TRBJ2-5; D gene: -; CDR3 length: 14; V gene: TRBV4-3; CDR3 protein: CASSPQTSSETQYF; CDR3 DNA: TGCGCCAGCAGTCCCCAGACTAGTTCGGAGACCCAGTACTTC
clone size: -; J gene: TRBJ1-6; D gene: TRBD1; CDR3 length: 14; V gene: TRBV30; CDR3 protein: CASPVRGGSSPLHF; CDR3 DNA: TGTGCCTCGCCAGTAAGAGGGGGCAGTTCACCCCTCCACTTT
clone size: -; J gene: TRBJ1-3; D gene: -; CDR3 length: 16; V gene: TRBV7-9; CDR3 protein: CASSLAYLRSGNTIYF; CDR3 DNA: TGTGCCAGCAGCTTAGCGTACCTAAGGTCTGGAAACACCATATATTTT
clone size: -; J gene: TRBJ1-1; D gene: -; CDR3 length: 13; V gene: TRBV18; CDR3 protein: CASSQQRGAKAFF; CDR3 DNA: TGTGCCAGCTCACAGCAGCGGGGGGCGAAGGCTTTCTTT
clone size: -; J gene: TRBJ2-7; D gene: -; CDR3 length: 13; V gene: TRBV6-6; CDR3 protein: CASIGGSPHEQYF; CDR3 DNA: TGTGCCAGCATAGGAGGCTCACCACACGAGCAGTACTTC
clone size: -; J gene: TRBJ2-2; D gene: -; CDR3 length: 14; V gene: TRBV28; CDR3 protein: CASRLQWGAGELFF; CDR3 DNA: TGTGCCAGCAGATTACAGTGGGGGGCCGGGGAGCTGTTTTTT
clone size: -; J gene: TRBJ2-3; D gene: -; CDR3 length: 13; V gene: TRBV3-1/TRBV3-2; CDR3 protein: CASSQQGPDTQYF; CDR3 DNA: TGTGCCAGCAGCCAACAGGGCCCAGATACGCAGTATTTT
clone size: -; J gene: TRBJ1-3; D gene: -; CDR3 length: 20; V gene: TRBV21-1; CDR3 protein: CASSKEVNKTLSPSGNTIYF; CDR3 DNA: TGTGCCAGCAGCAAAGAAGTAAACAAGACGCTCAGCCCCTCTGGAAACACCATATATTTT
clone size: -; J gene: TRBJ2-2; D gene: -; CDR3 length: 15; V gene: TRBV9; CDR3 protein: CASSVARYFTGELFF; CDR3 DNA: TGTGCCAGCAGCGTGGCCAGATACTTCACCGGGGAGCTGTTTTTT
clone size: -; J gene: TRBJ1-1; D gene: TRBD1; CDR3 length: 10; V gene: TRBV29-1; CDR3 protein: CSVRTGEAFF; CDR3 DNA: TGCAGCGTCAGGACAGGGGAAGCTTTCTTT
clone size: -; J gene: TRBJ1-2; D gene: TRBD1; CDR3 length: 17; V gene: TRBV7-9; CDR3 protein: CASSQKTGGARNYGYTF; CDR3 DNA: TGTGCCAGCAGCCAAAAGACAGGGGGCGCGCGTAACTATGGCTACACCTTC
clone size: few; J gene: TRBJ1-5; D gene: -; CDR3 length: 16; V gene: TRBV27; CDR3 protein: CASSPISVRGNQPQHF; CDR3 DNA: TGTGCCAGTTCCCCCATTTCGGTTAGAGGCAATCAGCCCCAGCATTTT
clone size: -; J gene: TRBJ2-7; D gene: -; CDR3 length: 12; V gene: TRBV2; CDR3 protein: CATKRGGTEQYF; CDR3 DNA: TGTGCCACGAAAAGGGGGGGTACCGAGCAGTACTTC
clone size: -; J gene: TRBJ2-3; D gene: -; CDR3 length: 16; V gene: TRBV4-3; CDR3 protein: CASSQDFHSSTDTQYF; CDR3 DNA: TGCGCCAGCAGCCAAGATTTCCACAGTAGCACAGATACGCAGTATTTT
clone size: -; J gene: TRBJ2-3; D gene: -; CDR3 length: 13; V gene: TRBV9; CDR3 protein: CASSVTSTDTQYF; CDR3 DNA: TGTGCCAGCAGCGTGACTAGCACAGATACGCAGTATTTT
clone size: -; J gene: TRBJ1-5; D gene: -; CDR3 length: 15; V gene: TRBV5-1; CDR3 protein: CASSLVTGWDQPQHF; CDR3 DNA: TGCGCCAGCAGCTTGGTTACGGGTTGGGATCAGCCCCAGCATTTT
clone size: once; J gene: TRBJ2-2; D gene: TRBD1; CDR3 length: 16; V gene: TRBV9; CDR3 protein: CASSSGTGPNTGELFF; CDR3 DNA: TGTGCCAGCAGCTCCGGGACAGGGCCGAACACCGGGGAGCTGTTTTTT
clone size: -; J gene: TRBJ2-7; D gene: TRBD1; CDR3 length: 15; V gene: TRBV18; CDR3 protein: CASSPLGTGGYEQYF; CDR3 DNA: TGTGCCAGCTCACCACTGGGGACAGGGGGCTACGAGCAGTACTTC
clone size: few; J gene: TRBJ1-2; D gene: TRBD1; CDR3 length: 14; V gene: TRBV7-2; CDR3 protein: CASSLTTGNYGYTF; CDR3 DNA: TGTGCCAGCAGCCTAACGACAGGGAACTATGGCTACACCTTC
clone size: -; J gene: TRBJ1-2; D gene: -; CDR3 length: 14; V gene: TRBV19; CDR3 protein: CASIGAAANYGYTF; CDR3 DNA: TGTGCCAGTATAGGGGCCGCAGCTAACTATGGCTACACCTTC
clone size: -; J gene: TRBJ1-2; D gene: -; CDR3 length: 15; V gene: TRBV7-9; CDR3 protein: CASSPRGRPPYGYTF; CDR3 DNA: TGTGCCAGCAGCCCCCGGGGCCGTCCCCCGTATGGCTACACCTTC
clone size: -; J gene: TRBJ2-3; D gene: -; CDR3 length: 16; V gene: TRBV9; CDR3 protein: CASSVGGVGSTDTQYF; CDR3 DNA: TGTGCCAGCAGCGTAGGAGGGGTCGGTAGCACAGATACGCAGTATTTT
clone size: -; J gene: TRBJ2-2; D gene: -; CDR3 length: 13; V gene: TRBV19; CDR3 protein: CASSPGSYGELFF; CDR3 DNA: TGTGCCAGTAGTCCGGGGTCTTACGGGGAGCTGTTTTTT
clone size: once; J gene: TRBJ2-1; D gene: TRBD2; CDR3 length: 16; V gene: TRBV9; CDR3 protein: CASSPRGSPGGNEQFF; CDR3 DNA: TGTGCCAGCAGCCCCCGGGGGTCTCCGGGGGGCAATGAGCAGTTCTTC
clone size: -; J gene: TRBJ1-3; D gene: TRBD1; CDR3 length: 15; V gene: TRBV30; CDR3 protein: CAWSVKGASGNTIYF; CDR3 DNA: TGTGCCTGGAGCGTGAAGGGGGCCTCTGGAAACACCATATATTTT
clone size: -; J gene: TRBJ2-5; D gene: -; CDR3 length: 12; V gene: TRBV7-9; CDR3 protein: CASSLAGETQYF; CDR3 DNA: TGTGCCAGCAGCTTAGCGGGGGAGACCCAGTACTTC
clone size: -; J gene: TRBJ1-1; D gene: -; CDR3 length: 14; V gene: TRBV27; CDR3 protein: CASSLARMNTEAFF; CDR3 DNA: TGTGCCAGCAGTCTGGCGCGCATGAACACTGAAGCTTTCTTT
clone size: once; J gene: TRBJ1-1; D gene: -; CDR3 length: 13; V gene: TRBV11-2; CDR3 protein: CASSSLRNTEAFF; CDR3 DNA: TGTGCCAGCAGCTCCCTCAGAAACACTGAAGCTTTCTTT
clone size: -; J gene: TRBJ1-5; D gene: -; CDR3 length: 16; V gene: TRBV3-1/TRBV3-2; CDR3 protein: CASSQRPGEGNQPQHF; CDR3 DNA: TGTGCCAGCAGCCAACGGCCAGGGGAGGGCAATCAGCCCCAGCATTTT
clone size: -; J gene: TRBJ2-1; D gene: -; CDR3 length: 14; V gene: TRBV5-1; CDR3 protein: CASSWGTPNNEQFF; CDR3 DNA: TGCGCCAGCAGCTGGGGGACTCCTAACAATGAGCAGTTCTTC
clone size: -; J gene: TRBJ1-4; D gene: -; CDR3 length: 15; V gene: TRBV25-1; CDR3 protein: CASSAQAGRIEKLFF; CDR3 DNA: TGTGCCAGCAGTGCTCAAGCCGGGAGAATTGAAAAACTGTTTTTT
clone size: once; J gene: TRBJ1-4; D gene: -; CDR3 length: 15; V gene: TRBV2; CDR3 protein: CASSLDRSLNEKLFF; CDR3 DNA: TGTGCCAGCAGCCTCGACAGGAGCCTTAATGAAAAACTGTTTTTT